The 17 T cell receptor beta chains below come from one sample, sequenced in a study of Graves' ophthalmopathy and Graves' hyperthyroidism. Amplifying from RNA transcripts, the study obtained TCR beta CDR3 regions. First-round RT-PCR with HTBI primers preceded a second-round multiplex PCR. TCRdb re-called the multiplex PCR reads through MiXCR, storing one row per CDR3 protein. The repertoire consists of some 1.1 million distinct CDR3 sequences, with roughly two fifths occurring once and the leading ten covering over 8.5%. The sequenced material came from peripheral blood or thyroid tissue (not recorded which). The receptors were gathered from an adult man with Graves' hyperthyroidism.

The J gene is TRBJ1-1, the V gene TRBV29-1; no clear D gene. Trimming left V 4 bases short and J 3 bases short, with 15 bases between. This CDR3 has 14 amino acids. CDR1 SQVTM and CDR2 ANQGSEA come from the germline V gene. The CDR3 protein is CSVVTYGKDTEAFF. CDR3 nucleotides: TGCAGCGTTGTCACATACGGTAAGGACACTGAAGCTTTCTTT.

This clonotype was detected a few times. The genes are TRBV28 and TRBJ2-5; D gene unclear. The CDR3 totals 13 residues. V lost 4 bases and J 10 bases, leaving 16 bases between the germline ends. Germline V gene data show CDR1 as MDHEN and CDR2 as SYDVKM. CDR3: CASSSQSLNGQYF. The CDR3 DNA follows: TGTGCCAGCAGTTCCCAGTCGCTGAACGGCCAGTACTTC.

Remarks on this clonotype: This may be a read error, as it is one base from a much larger clone. V usage is TRBV7-9 and J usage is TRBJ2-2; D unclear. This CDR3 spans 12 amino acids. Germline lookup yields CDR1 SEHNR and CDR2 FQNEAQ (reference sequence). The V gene lost 5 bases and the J gene lost 6 bases, with 7 bases spanning the gap. The CDR3 DNA sequence: TGTGCCAGCAGCGGGATAGCCGGGGAGCTGTTTTTT. Protein sequence: CASSGIAGELFF.

The gene calls are TRBV29-1 and TRBJ1-2; TRBD1 matches 9 bases. The CDR3 runs 13 residues. Per the germline V gene, CDR1 is SQVTM and CDR2 is ANQGSEA. V lost 8 bases and J lost 4; bases outside the gene matches: 8. The CDR3 spells CSFGTGNVYGYTF. The CDR3 bases are TGCAGCTTCGGGACAGGGAACGTCTATGGCTACACCTTC.

In its sample, this clonotype was seen many times. This chain joins TRBV29-1 and TRBJ2-7; D is unresolved. Trimming left V 4 bases short and J 3 bases short, with 4 bases between. CDR1 is SQVTM, CDR2 ANQGSEA, per germline. The CDR3 contains 10 residues. DNA for the CDR3: TGCAGCGTTGCTGACTACGAGCAGTACTTC. Its translation is CSVADYEQYF.

At least ten counts were recorded for this clonotype. CDR3 region: CAISGDQGGAFF. In DNA, the CDR3 is TGTGCCATCAGTGGGGATCAGGGTGGTGCTTTCTTT. The chain recombines TRBV10-3 with TRBJ1-1; tentatively, D is TRBD1 (5 bases). V shed 4 bases and J shed 11 bases, with 14 bases lying between them. CDR1 is ENHRY and CDR2 is SYGVKD in the germline V gene. The CDR3 is 12 amino acids.

This clonotype was seen more than once but under ten times. This chain links TRBV14 with TRBJ2-7; D gene uncertain. Germline CDR1 SGHDN, CDR2 FVKESK. Trimming shortened V by 1 base and J by 1 base, and 11 bases separated the two germline ends. The CDR3 is 15 residues long. This CDR3 is CASSQGITPSYEQYF. In DNA form, the CDR3 reads TGTGCCAGCAGCCAAGGTATCACCCCGTCCTACGAGCAGTACTTC. Variable domain in full (rest from reference TRBV14 and TRBJ2-7): EAGVTQFPSHSVIEKGQTVTLRCDPISGHDNLYWYRRVMGKEIKFLLHFVKESKQDESGMPNNRFLAERTGGTYSTLKVQPAELEDSGVYFCASSQGITPSYEQYFGPGTRLTVT.

There are many counts of this clonotype. The chain uses TRBV7-6 and TRBJ2-5; D is possibly TRBD2 (5 bases). CDR3 length: 14 residues. The germline V gene has CDR1 SGHVS and CDR2 FNYEAQ. Trimming left V 2 bases short and J 4 bases short, with 11 bases between. In DNA, the CDR3 is TGTGCCAGCAGCTTAAATTTGGGGAGAGAGACCCAGTACTTC. This encodes CASSLNLGRETQYF. The full variable domain, rest sourced from reference TRBV7-6 and TRBJ2-5, is GAGVSQSPRYKVTKRGQDVALRCDPISGHVSLYWYRQALGQGPEFLTYFNYEAQQDKSGLPNDRFSAERPEGSISTLTIQRTEQRDSAMYRCASSLNLGRETQYFGPGTRLLVL.

This clonotype was counted only a few times. This chain joins TRBV3-1 and TRBJ2-5; no definite D call. The V gene lost 4 bases and the J gene lost 1 base, with 13 bases spanning the gap. Germline CDR1 reads LGHDT; CDR2 reads YNNKEL (reference sequence). The length of the CDR3 is 15 residues. The CDR3 nucleotides are TGTGCCAGCAGCCCCTCAGCTGGGATCCAAGAGACCCAGTACTTC. It is translated as CASSPSAGIQETQYF.

This clonotype was seen many times. This sequence joins TRBV12-3 or TRBV12-4 and TRBJ1-2; D gene unclear. The V gene lost 0 bases and the J gene lost 5 bases, with 10 bases spanning the gap. There are 14 residues in the CDR3. The CDR3 DNA sequence: TGTGCCAGCAGTTTAGCCAACGGCCTATATGGCTACACCTTC. Translation gives CASSLANGLYGYTF.

For this clonotype: The germline gene is not matched at one end of the junction; a read error may be the cause. V is TRBV7-9 and J is TRBJ2-7; D remains unclear. CDR1 and CDR2 from the germline V gene are SEHNR and FQNEAQ (reference sequence). This CDR3 has 13 residues. The CDR3 loop is CASSPQRAYKQYF. The CDR3 DNA sequence: TGTGCCAGCAGTCCCCAACGGGCCTACAAGCAGTACTTC.

The chain couples TRBV25-1 to TRBJ2-7; 7 bases agree with TRBD2. CDR3 length equals 16 residues. CDR1 and CDR2 from the germline V gene are MGHDK and SYGVNS. V lost 8 bases and J lost 0; bases outside the gene matches: 13. The CDR3 DNA reads TGTGCCAGCTCACCACCTGTCGGGACTAACTCCTACGAGCAGTACTTC. Its translation: CASSPPVGTNSYEQYF.

The chain uses TRBV19 and TRBJ1-5, with D uncertain. Trimming removed 11 bases at V and 4 bases at J, with 15 bases between. The V gene's germline CDR1 is LNHDA and CDR2 SQIVND (reference sequence). The CDR3 has 13 residues. CDR3 amino acids: CAWSVRENQPQHF. CDR3 nucleotides: TGTGCCTGGAGTGTAAGGGAAAATCAGCCCCAGCATTTT.

This chain uses TRBV29-1 with TRBJ2-7; 9 bases fit TRBD1. Germline lookup yields CDR1 SQVTM and CDR2 ANQGSEA. The CDR3 runs 14 residues. V trimming: 3 bases; J trimming: 4 bases; junction bases outside the gene matches: 7. The DNA for the CDR3 is TGCAGCGTTGAGATACAGGGGGCGAGTTACGAGCAGTACTTC. Translation gives CSVEIQGASYEQYF.

V and J are TRBV2 and TRBJ1-5; D remains unclear. V lost 8 bases and J 0 bases, leaving 20 bases between the germline ends. Germline V gives CDR1 SNHLY, CDR2 FYNNEI. The CDR3 covers 17 residues. The DNA for the CDR3 is TGTGCCAGCCGTTTAAAACTAGGAGAATTTAGCAATCAGCCCCAGCATTTT. Its translation: CASRLKLGEFSNQPQHF.

The chain couples TRBV6-5 to TRBJ1-4, with D maybe TRBD1 (5 bases). The CDR3 is made up of 14 amino acids. Trimming took 3 bases from V and 7 from J, leaving 12 bases between them. Germline CDR1 is MNHEY and CDR2 is SVGAGI. The CDR3 loop is CASSYNGAREKLFF. DNA for the CDR3: TGTGCCAGCAGTTATAACGGGGCTCGTGAAAAACTGTTTTTT.

J is TRBJ1-5 and V is TRBV7-9; D not resolved. The V end lost 5 bases, the J end lost 12 bases, and 17 bases lay between the germline ends. The CDR3 runs 13 residues. Germline values: CDR1 SEHNR, CDR2 FQNEAQ (reference sequence). The CDR3 here is CASSARLGMVQHF. DNA for the CDR3: TGTGCCAGCAGCGCTCGACTGGGAATGGTCCAGCATTTT.